This TCR beta chain was captured by sequencing in a study of beta chain features in type 1 diabetes. Study outcomes and limitations: The analysis here could not establish whether HLA type shapes TCRB rearrangement.

V lost 3 bases to trimming and J lost 7 bases; unmatched junction nucleotides: 11. The CDR3 runs 15 residues. Germline-derived CDR1 and CDR2 are GTSNPN and SVGIG (reference sequence). Concerning this clone: Its antigen is not known.

The isolated RNA, all of it, was reverse transcribed, so expressed TCRB transcripts were what got sequenced. Data came from immunoSEQ multiplex PCR; TCRdb stores just in-frame clones and leaves some out. In the table there are some 410,000 clones, 9.5% to 12% of which are singletons. The receptor was derived from a woman between 18 and 29 years old in good health. The sequencing input was naive CD4+ T cells from blood. This chain connects TRBV30 to TRBJ1-3; TRBD1 aligns across 8 bases. The CDR3 reads CAWSAPGGSRNTIYF. The CDR3 DNA reads TGTGCCTGGAGCGCCCCAGGGGGCTCGAGGAACACCATATATTTT.